These 25 T cell receptor beta chains originate from one sample sequenced in a study of shared clonotypes between healthy human individuals (dated by TCRdb to 2019 to 2021). Library generation was performed with the immunoSEQ multiplex PCR assay. The table comes from immuneACCESS by way of TCRdb, which keeps in-frame sequences with V and J called. Part of the clones is missing from these tables; in studies checked, under half for an unresolved V gene and the rest for unknown reasons. Within this sample are some 630,000 clones, with 72% of them counted one time only. The ten largest clones capture approximately 1.8% of the sample. Sequencing used memory CD4+ T cells sorted from blood. The intended sense of this specimen's cell subset or site label: CD45RA-negative fraction. The receptors were gathered from a woman in her twenties or thirties in good health.

This rearrangement joins TRBV29-1 to TRBJ1-2; TRBD1 aligns across 8 bases. Trimming removed 5 bases from V and 8 bases from J; junction bases left unmatched: 13. Per germline, CDR1 SQVTM and CDR2 ANQGSEA. The length of the CDR3 is 14 residues. This chain's CDR3 is CSVSTPGGAHGYTF. The CDR3 DNA reads TGCAGCGTTTCTACCCCAGGGGGCGCCCACGGCTACACCTTC.

This clone was observed once. The rearrangement uses TRBV19 and TRBJ2-2, with 9 bases aligning to TRBD2. The CDR3 totals 14 residues. Germline CDR1 LNHDA, CDR2 SQIVND (reference sequence). The V and J ends lost 6 bases and 7 bases, in that order; junction bases with no gene match: 6. The CDR3 coding sequence is TGTGCCAGTAGGGCTAGCGGGACGTACGGGGAGCTGTTTTTT. Protein: CASRASGTYGELFF.

The chain couples TRBV7-9 to TRBJ1-4; possibly TRBD1 for D (5 bases). The CDR3 spans 14 residues. Germline V gene lookup returns CDR1 SEHNR and CDR2 FQNEAQ (reference sequence). Between the trimmed V and J ends, which lost 4 bases and 5 bases, there was a span of 11 bases. DNA of the CDR3: TGTGCCAGCAGCTGGCTGGGGCCGAATGAAAAACTGTTTTTT. Its translation is CASSWLGPNEKLFF.

This clone was seen at least ten times. The V call is TRBV30, the J call TRBJ1-4; D not resolved. Deletions cut 3 bases from V and 6 bases from J, with 5 bases between. The CDR3 loop spans 11 amino acids. Germline CDR1 reads GTSNPN; CDR2 reads SVGIG (reference sequence). CDR3 loop: CAWRLYEKLFF. Written as DNA, the CDR3 is TGTGCCTGGAGGCTATATGAAAAACTGTTTTTT.

The V gene is TRBV5-1, the J gene TRBJ2-1, with 8 bases lining up with TRBD2. The junction had 3 bases not matched to a gene; V was cut back by 0 bases and J by 1 base. Per the germline V gene, CDR1 is SGHRS and CDR2 is YFSETQ. There are 16 residues in the CDR3. This chain's CDR3 is CASSLVAGLSYNEQFF. The CDR3 DNA is TGCGCCAGCAGCTTGGTAGCGGGACTTTCCTACAATGAGCAGTTCTTC.

DNA for the CDR3: TGTGCCAGCAGCCAAGACCCGGCAGCTTTGGGGGGGGGTGAAAAACTGTTTTTT. It specifies CASSQDPAALGGGEKLFF. This chain joins TRBV4-2 and TRBJ1-4; maybe TRBD1 (5 bases). Germline-derived CDR1 and CDR2 are LGHNA and YNFKEQ. Trimming left V 0 bases short and J 7 bases short, with 21 bases between. The CDR3 has 18 residues.

The chain combines TRBV28 with TRBJ1-2, with a possible D match to TRBD1 (5 bases). Trimming took off 8 bases at V and 2 bases at J, with 18 bases between the two ends. The CDR3 has 15 amino acids. In germline, CDR1 is MDHEN, CDR2 SYDVKM. Written as DNA, the CDR3 is TGTGCCAGCCGGGGGACTTCCCCCAGGAACTATGGCTACACCTTC. Protein sequence: CASRGTSPRNYGYTF.

The gene calls are TRBV28 and TRBJ2-7; D ambiguous. CDR1 and CDR2 (germline): MDHEN, SYDVKM. The CDR3 is 13 amino acids. V was trimmed by 3 bases and J by 2 bases, leaving 8 bases between them. The CDR3 DNA reads TGTGCCAGCAGTTTCAGGAATACCTACGAGCAGTACTTC. It yields the protein CASSFRNTYEQYF.

For this clone: A much larger clone sits a single nucleotide away, making a read error possible. This sequence joins TRBV5-8 and TRBJ2-1; TRBD2 aligns across 10 bases. There are 16 residues in the CDR3. Trimming took 6 bases from V and 2 from J; bases not matched to a gene: 8. CDR1 is SGHTS and CDR2 is YDEGEE in the germline V gene. CDR3 protein: CASNLAGVTAYNEQFF. As DNA, the CDR3 is TGTGCCAGCAACCTAGCGGGAGTCACGGCCTACAATGAGCAGTTCTTC. Variable domain in full (rest from reference TRBV5-8 and TRBJ2-1): EAGVTQSPTHLIKTRGQQATLRCSPISGHTSVYWYQQALGLGLQFLLWYDEGEERNRGNFPPRFSGRQFPNYSSELNVNALELEDSALYLCASNLAGVTAYNEQFFGPGTRLTVL.

This clone was found a few times. The chain links TRBV28 to TRBJ2-3; perhaps TRBD2 as D (7 bases). This CDR3 is built from 15 residues. The V end was cut by 3 bases, the J end by 4 bases, with 14 bases between. The germline gives CDR1 MDHEN, CDR2 SYDVKM. This CDR3 is CASSFGGPAADTQYF. CDR3 in DNA: TGTGCCAGCAGTTTCGGGGGGCCTGCGGCAGATACGCAGTATTTT.

This rearrangement joins TRBV11-2 to TRBJ1-1; D gene ambiguous. Trimming removed 1 base at V and 7 bases at J, with 10 bases between. The CDR3 runs to 13 residues. The germline V gene encodes CDR1 SGHAT and CDR2 FQNNGV. The DNA of the CDR3 is TGTGCCAGCAGCTTAGTTGCATACAGTGAAGCTTTCTTT. It codes for CASSLVAYSEAFF.

This clone was found many times. The V call is TRBV5-4, the J call TRBJ2-1, with TRBD1 as a possible D gene (8 bases). This CDR3 is 15 amino acids long. Trimming removed 4 bases at V and 4 bases at J, with 15 bases between. Germline V gene lookup returns CDR1 SGHNT and CDR2 YYREEE (reference sequence). CDR3 loop: CASSQTGGGYNEQFF. The CDR3 bases are TGTGCCAGCAGCCAAACAGGGGGGGGTTACAATGAGCAGTTCTTC.

This clone appeared a few times. The genes are TRBV27 and TRBJ1-2; the D is unclear. From germline, CDR1 is MNHEY and CDR2 SMNVEV (reference sequence). Trimming removed 5 bases at V and 6 bases at J, with 13 bases between. This CDR3 region has 13 residues. Written as DNA, the CDR3 is TGTGCCAGCAGTCGGCTGACCGCCGATGGCTACACCTTC. This encodes CASSRLTADGYTF.

J is TRBJ1-2 and V is TRBV5-1; tentatively, D is TRBD1 (6 bases). The CDR3 spans 14 residues. The germline V gene has CDR1 SGHRS and CDR2 YFSETQ. V dropped 2 bases and J dropped 0 bases, with 8 bases sitting between them. The CDR3: CASSLSGANYGYTF. Here the CDR3 DNA reads TGCGCCAGCAGCTTATCAGGGGCTAACTATGGCTACACCTTC.

V and J are TRBV7-2 and TRBJ1-5; 10 nucleotides align to TRBD1. The germline V gene has CDR1 SGHTA and CDR2 FQGNSA. V trimming: 5 bases; J trimming: 6 bases; junction bases outside the gene matches: 13. CDR3 size: 17 residues. CDR3 residues: CASSKDRGPGVPQPQHF. The CDR3 DNA reads TGTGCCAGCAGCAAAGACAGGGGGCCAGGAGTACCTCAGCCCCAGCATTTT.

The V gene is TRBV6-1, the J gene TRBJ1-2; D is unclear. There are 13 residues in the CDR3. The germline V gene encodes CDR1 MNHNS and CDR2 SASEGT. V was clipped by 1 base and J by 3 bases, with 6 bases between them. The CDR3 DNA follows: TGTGCCAGCAGTGAAGGAGCCCACTATGGCTACACCTTC. Its protein is CASSEGAHYGYTF.

This chain joins TRBV28 and TRBJ2-1, with D unresolved. Germline V gene lookup returns CDR1 MDHEN and CDR2 SYDVKM. The CDR3 contains 12 residues. The CDR3 loop is CAVLSSYNEQFF. The DNA for the CDR3 is TGTGCGGTTTTGAGCTCCTACAATGAGCAGTTCTTC. Full variable domain (outside the CDR3, taken from reference TRBV28 and TRBJ2-1): DVKVTQSSRYLVKRTGEKVFLECVQDMDHENMFWYRQDPGLGLRLIYFSYDVKMKEKGDIPEGYSVSREKKERFSLILESASTNQTSMYLCAVLSSYNEQFFGPGTRLTVL.

V gene TRBV2 combines with J gene TRBJ2-7; TRBD1 matches 10 bases. Germline V lookup: CDR1 SNHLY, CDR2 FYNNEI. CDR3 length: 15 amino acids. The V gene end was trimmed by 3 bases and the J gene end by 2 bases; junction bases not matched to a gene: 4. Here the CDR3 DNA reads TGTGCCAGCAGTGACCTTGGGACAGGGGCCTACGAGCAGTACTTC. It codes for CASSDLGTGAYEQYF.

The chain is built from TRBV30 and TRBJ2-5; a possible D gene is TRBD2 (6 bases). Per the germline V gene, CDR1 is GTSNPN and CDR2 is SVGIG (reference sequence). The CDR3 is 13 residues long. Trimming took 0 bases from V and 1 from J, leaving 6 bases between them. The chain's CDR3 is CAWSVLAQETQYF. CDR3 sequence (DNA): TGTGCCTGGAGTGTACTAGCCCAAGAGACCCAGTACTTC.

The chain carries TRBV30 and TRBJ1-1; perhaps TRBD1 as D (6 bases). CDR1 and CDR2 (germline): GTSNPN, SVGIG (reference sequence). Trimming stripped 0 bases from V and 4 bases from J, with 18 bases between. The CDR3 runs to 16 residues. The CDR3 sequence: CAWSVRRQASSTEAFF. The CDR3 coding sequence is TGTGCCTGGAGTGTACGAAGACAGGCATCTTCCACTGAAGCTTTCTTT.

This chain uses TRBV5-1 with TRBJ2-5; TRBD2 agrees at 8 bases. Per germline, CDR1 SGHRS and CDR2 YFSETQ. The CDR3 loop spans 15 amino acids. The junction had 6 bases not matched to a gene; V was cut back by 4 bases and J by 1 base. The CDR3 DNA reads TGCGCCAGCAGCACTAGCGGAGGGGGCCAAGAGACCCAGTACTTC. As protein: CASSTSGGGQETQYF.

The chain recombines TRBV4-1 with TRBJ2-7, with D perhaps TRBD2 (6 bases). Germline V gene lookup returns CDR1 MGHRA and CDR2 YSYEKL. Trimming removed 5 bases from V and 1 base from J, with 18 bases in between. The CDR3 contains 16 residues. CDR3 bases: TGCGCCAGCAGCACCCAGCCCGGGAGAGCTTCCTACGAGCAGTACTTC. Its protein is CASSTQPGRASYEQYF.

This rearrangement joins TRBV19 to TRBJ2-6, with unresolved D. This CDR3 has 15 residues. V shed 3 bases and J shed 2 bases, with 8 bases lying between them. Germline-derived CDR1 and CDR2 are LNHDA and SQIVND (reference sequence). In DNA form, the CDR3 reads TGTGCCAGTAGTATTCGCAGGACTGGGGCCAACGTCCTGACTTTC. Its protein is CASSIRRTGANVLTF. Filled out from reference TRBV19 and TRBJ2-6, the complete variable domain reads DGGITQSPKYLFRKEGQNVTLSCEQNLNHDAMYWYRQDPGQGLRLIYYSQIVNDFQKGDIAEGYSVSREKKESFPLTVTSAQKNPTAFYLCASSIRRTGANVLTFGAGSRLTVL.

The rearrangement links TRBV27 to TRBJ2-7, with TRBD2 as a possible D gene (6 bases). The CDR3 consists of 17 residues. V dropped 6 bases and J dropped 3 bases, with 24 bases sitting between them. Germline CDR1 MNHEY, CDR2 SMNVEV (reference sequence). CDR3 nucleotide sequence: TGTGCCAGCAGCCCCCGGTTTGGTAGCGGTACTTTCTACGAGCAGTACTTC. It encodes CASSPRFGSGTFYEQYF.

The CDR3 loop reads CASSVLGQGITEQFF. DNA for the CDR3: TGTGCCAGCAGCGTCCTTGGACAGGGTATTACTGAGCAGTTCTTC. This sequence joins TRBV27 and TRBJ2-1, with 8 bases aligning to TRBD1. Per the germline V gene, CDR1 is MNHEY and CDR2 is SMNVEV (reference sequence). V shed 6 bases and J 9 bases; nucleotides not matched to a gene: 13. CDR3 length equals 15 residues.